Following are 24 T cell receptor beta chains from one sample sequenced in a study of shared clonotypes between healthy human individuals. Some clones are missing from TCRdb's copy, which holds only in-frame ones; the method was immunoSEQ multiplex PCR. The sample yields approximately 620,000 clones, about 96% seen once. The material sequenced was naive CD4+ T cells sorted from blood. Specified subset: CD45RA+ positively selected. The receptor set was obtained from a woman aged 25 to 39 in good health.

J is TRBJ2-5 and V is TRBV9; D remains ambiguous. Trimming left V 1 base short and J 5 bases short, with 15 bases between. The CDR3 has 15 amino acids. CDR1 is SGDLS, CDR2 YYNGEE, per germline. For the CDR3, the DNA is TGTGCCAGCAGCGTACCGCGTCCGGAAGGGGAGACCCAGTACTTC. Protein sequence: CASSVPRPEGETQYF. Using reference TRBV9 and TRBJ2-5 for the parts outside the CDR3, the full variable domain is DSGVTQTPKHLITATGQRVTLRCSPRSGDLSVYWYQQSLDQGLQFLIQYYNGEERAKGNILERFSAQQFPDLHSELNLSSLELGDSALYFCASSVPRPEGETQYFGPGTRLLVL.

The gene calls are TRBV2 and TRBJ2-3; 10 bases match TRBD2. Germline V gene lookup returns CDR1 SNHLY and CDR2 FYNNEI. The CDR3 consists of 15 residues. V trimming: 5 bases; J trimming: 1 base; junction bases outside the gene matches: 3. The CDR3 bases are TGTGCCAGCAGTCGTGGACTAGCGGGCACAGATACGCAGTATTTT. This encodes CASSRGLAGTDTQYF.

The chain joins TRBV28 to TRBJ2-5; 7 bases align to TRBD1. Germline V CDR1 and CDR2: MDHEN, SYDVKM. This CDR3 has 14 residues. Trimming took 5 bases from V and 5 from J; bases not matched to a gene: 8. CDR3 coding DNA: TGTGCCAGCAGTCCCGGACAGGCCGTGGAGACCCAGTACTTC. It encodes CASSPGQAVETQYF. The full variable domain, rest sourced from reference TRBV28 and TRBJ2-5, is DVKVTQSSRYLVKRTGEKVFLECVQDMDHENMFWYRQDPGLGLRLIYFSYDVKMKEKGDIPEGYSVSREKKERFSLILESASTNQTSMYLCASSPGQAVETQYFGPGTRLLVL.

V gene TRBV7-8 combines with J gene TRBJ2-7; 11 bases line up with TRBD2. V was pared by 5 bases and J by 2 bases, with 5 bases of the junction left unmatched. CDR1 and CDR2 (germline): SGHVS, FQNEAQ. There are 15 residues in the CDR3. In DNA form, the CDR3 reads TGTGCCAGCAGCGCGGGACTAGCGGATACCTACGAGCAGTACTTC. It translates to CASSAGLADTYEQYF.

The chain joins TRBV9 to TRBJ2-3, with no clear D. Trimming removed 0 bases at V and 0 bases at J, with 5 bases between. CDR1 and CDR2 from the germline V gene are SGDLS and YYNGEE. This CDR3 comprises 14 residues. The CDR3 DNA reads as TGTGCCAGCAGCGTAGGAGTAAGCACAGATACGCAGTATTTT. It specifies CASSVGVSTDTQYF.

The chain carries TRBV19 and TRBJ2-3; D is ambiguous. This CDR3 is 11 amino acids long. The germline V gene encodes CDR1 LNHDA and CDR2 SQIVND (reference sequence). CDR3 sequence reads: CAASGWNTQYF. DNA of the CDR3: TGTGCAGCATCGGGTTGGAATACGCAGTATTTT.

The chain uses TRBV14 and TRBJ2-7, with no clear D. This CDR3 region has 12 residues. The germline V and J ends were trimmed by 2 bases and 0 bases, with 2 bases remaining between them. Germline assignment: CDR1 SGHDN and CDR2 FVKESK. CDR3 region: CASSQNSYEQYF. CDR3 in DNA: TGTGCCAGCAGCCAAAACTCCTACGAGCAGTACTTC.

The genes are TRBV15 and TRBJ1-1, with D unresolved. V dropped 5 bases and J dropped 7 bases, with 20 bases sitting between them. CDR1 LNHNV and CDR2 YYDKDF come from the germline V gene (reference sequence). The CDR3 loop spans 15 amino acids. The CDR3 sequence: CATSGGSRRAGEAFF. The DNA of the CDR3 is TGTGCCACCAGCGGTGGATCGCGAAGGGCAGGTGAAGCTTTCTTT.

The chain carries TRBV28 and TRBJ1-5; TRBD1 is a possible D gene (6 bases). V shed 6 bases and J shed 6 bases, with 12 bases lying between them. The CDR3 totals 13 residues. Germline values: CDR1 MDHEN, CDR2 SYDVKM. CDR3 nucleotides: TGTGCCAGCAGGTCAGGGGCGGGTCAGCCCCAGCATTTT. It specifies CASRSGAGQPQHF.

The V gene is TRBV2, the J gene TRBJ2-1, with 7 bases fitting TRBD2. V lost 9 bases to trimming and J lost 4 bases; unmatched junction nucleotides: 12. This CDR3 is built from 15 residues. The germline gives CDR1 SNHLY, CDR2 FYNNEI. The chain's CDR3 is CASAPLAADYNEQFF. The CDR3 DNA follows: TGTGCCAGTGCCCCTCTAGCGGCAGATTACAATGAGCAGTTCTTC.

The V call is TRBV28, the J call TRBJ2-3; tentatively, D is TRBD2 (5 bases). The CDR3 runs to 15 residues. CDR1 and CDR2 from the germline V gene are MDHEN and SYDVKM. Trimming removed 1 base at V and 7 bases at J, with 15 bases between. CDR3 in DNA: TGTGCCAGCAGTTTATCCCCAACGCCGACTAATACGCAGTATTTT. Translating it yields CASSLSPTPTNTQYF.

CDR3 region: CATSRGQFGREDTQYF. The CDR3 DNA reads as TGTGCCACCAGCAGAGGGCAATTCGGTCGAGAAGATACGCAGTATTTT. The V and J genes are TRBV15 and TRBJ2-3, with D uncertain. The ends were cut back, 1 base at V and 5 bases at J, with 16 bases in the middle. The CDR3 covers 16 residues. In germline, CDR1 is LNHNV, CDR2 YYDKDF (reference sequence).

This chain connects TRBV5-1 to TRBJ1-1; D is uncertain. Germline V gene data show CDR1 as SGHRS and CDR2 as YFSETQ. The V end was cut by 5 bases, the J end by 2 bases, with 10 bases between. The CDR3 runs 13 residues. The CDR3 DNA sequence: TGCGCCAGCAGGGTTTATGTAAACACTGAAGCTTTCTTT. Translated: CASRVYVNTEAFF.

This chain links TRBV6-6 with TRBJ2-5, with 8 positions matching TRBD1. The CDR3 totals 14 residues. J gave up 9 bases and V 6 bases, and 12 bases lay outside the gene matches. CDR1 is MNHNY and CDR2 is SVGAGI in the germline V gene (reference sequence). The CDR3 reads CASRSGQVNWAQYF. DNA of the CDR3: TGTGCCAGCAGATCGGGACAGGTGAACTGGGCCCAGTACTTC.

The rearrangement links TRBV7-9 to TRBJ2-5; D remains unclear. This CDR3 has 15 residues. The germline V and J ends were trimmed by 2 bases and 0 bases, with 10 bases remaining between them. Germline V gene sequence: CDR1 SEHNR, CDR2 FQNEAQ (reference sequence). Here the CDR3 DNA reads TGTGCCAGCAGCTTATCCCGGGCTTACCAAGAGACCCAGTACTTC. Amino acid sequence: CASSLSRAYQETQYF. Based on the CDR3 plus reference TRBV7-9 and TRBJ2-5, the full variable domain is DTGVSQNPRHKITKRGQNVTFRCDPISEHNRLYWYRQTLGQGPEFLTYFQNEAQLEKSRLLSDRFSAERPKGSFSTLEIQRTEQGDSAMYLCASSLSRAYQETQYFGPGTRLLVL.

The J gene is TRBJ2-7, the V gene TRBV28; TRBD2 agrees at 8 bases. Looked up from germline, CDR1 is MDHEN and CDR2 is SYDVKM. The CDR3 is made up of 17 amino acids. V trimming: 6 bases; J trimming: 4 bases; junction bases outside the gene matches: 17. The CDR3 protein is CASRREGLAGAGYEQYF. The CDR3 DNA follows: TGTGCCAGCAGGCGAGAGGGGCTAGCGGGCGCCGGGTACGAGCAGTACTTC.

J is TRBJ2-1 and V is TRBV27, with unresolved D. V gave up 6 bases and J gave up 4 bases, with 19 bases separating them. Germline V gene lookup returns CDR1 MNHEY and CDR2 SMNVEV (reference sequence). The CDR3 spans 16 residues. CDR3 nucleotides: TGTGCCAGCAGCTCACTCTTCCGGGCTGGTTACAATGAGCAGTTCTTC. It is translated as CASSSLFRAGYNEQFF.

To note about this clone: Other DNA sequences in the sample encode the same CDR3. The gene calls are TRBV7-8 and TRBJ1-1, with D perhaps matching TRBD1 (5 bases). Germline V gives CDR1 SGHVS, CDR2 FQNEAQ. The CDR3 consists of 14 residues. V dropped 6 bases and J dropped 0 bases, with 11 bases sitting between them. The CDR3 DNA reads TGTGCCAGCAGTCCGGGGCAGTTGAACACTGAAGCTTTCTTT. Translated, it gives CASSPGQLNTEAFF.

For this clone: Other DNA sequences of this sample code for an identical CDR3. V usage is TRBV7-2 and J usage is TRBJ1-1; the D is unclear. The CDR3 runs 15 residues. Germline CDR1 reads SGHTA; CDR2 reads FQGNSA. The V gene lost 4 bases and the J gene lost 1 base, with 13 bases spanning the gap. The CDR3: CASSSQVKKNTEAFF. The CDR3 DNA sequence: TGTGCCAGCAGCTCTCAGGTAAAAAAGAACACTGAAGCTTTCTTT.

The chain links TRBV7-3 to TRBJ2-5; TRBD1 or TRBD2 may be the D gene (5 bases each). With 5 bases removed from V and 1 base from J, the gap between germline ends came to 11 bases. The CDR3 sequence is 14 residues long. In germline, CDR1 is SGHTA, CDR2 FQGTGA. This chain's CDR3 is CASSEGRAQETQYF. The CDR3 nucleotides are TGTGCCAGCAGCGAGGGGCGGGCCCAAGAGACCCAGTACTTC.

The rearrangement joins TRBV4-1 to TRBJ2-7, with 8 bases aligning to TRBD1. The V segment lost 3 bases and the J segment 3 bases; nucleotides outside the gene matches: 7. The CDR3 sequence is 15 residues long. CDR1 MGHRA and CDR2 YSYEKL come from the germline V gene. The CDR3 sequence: CASSHPGQGGYEQYF. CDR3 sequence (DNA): TGCGCCAGCAGCCACCCAGGACAGGGAGGCTACGAGCAGTACTTC.

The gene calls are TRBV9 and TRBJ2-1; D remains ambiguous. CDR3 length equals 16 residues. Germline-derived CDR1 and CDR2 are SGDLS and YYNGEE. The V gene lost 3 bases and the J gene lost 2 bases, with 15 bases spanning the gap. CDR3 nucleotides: TGTGCCAGCAGCGCCCGGCCCCTTGAGGCCTACAATGAGCAGTTCTTC. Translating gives CASSARPLEAYNEQFF.

CDR3 loop: CASRATGFVVTEAFF. The CDR3 DNA reads TGTGCCAGTAGGGCTACAGGGTTCGTGGTCACTGAAGCTTTCTTT. J is TRBJ1-1 and V is TRBV19; D perhaps matches TRBD1 (6 bases). The V end was cut by 6 bases, the J end by 4 bases, with 18 bases between. The germline CDR1 and CDR2 sequences are LNHDA and SQIVND (reference sequence). This CDR3 region has 15 residues.

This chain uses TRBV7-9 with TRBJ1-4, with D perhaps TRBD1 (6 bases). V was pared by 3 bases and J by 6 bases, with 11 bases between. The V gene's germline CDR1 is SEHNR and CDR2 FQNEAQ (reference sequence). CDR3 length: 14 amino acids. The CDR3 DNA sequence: TGTGCCAGCAGCTTCACAGGGTGGGATGAAAAACTGTTTTTT. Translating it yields CASSFTGWDEKLFF.